This T cell receptor (beta chain) was documented in a study of shared clonotypes between healthy human individuals (dated by TCRdb to 2019 to 2021). Describing the broader study: The cohort comprised a couple of women and a few men aged 18 to 49 years. For each donor, CD4 naive and CD4 memory were each run on three plates, CD8 naive on two plates, and CD8 memory on one plate. To estimate repertoire size and how much clonotypes are shared between individuals, the study performed deep sequencing of blood TCR repertoires from roughly five healthy adults. To increase sequencing depth and limit assay-specific biases, TCR repertoire library preparation and sequencing were carried out by different laboratories using diverse techniques. Per donor, leukapheresis produced somewhere between about 0.9 and 10 billion PBMCs. Overall study outcomes, separate from this receptor: Sampling was restricted to blood, and TCR repertoires in tissue are likely to differ from TCR repertoires in blood. Because the study included a small number of donors, the genetic and exposure-history diversity represented was limited. Larger estimated clonotype richness was generally found for naive subsets than for memory subsets. Pairwise subsampling led to the expectation that sequencing depth would affect the degree of clonotype sharing among donors. Across a handful of donors, approximately 5% of naive CD4, around 3.3% of naive CD8, around 2.1% of memory CD4, and approximately 0.42% of memory CD8 clonotypes were shared. Compared with non-shared clonotypes, the clonotypes found in all four sorted-subset donors had higher generation probabilities. Incomplete sequencing was indicated by rarefaction of sorted-subset datasets, despite the large sequencing depth.

Regarding this clone: This receptor's antigen is unknown. Base qualities are missing; no much larger clone stands one base away.

Using the deep immunoSEQ assay, multiplex PCR amplified TCR CDR3 regions from genomic DNA. Genomic DNA extracted from each cell subset was distributed evenly over all wells of several immunoSEQ 96-well plates, and each plate served as one replicate. For sorted subsets, each replicate PCR was loaded with 200 ng genomic DNA, equivalent to 32,000 or so T cell genomes. Purified libraries were quantified with a Qubit 3.0 fluorometer, sized on a Bioanalyzer 2100, and re-quantified with the KAPA Library Quantification kit. Each immunoSEQ 96-well plate was sequenced on its own single-read 150-cycle Illumina NextSeq 550 flow cell. Per the source publication's procedure: The immunoSEQ output contained only junctional sequences without quality scores, so filtering could not match that applied to full-length reads. Sequences were annotated with PyIR, a Python wrapper for IgBLAST v1.9, and V/J genes and CDR3 were assigned using IMGT germline references. Reads were removed for weak V/J assignments (E-value above 1e-6), missing CDR3, stop codons, out-of-frame junctions, or ambiguous translated residues. V3J clonotypes were defined by identical inferred V gene, J gene, and CDR3 amino acid sequence. To compute the percentage overlap between repertoires, the number of shared unique clonotypes was divided by the size of the smaller repertoire. Richness of each repertoire was evaluated using RTK rarefaction, the Chao1 estimator, and Recon v2.1 estimates of unobserved clonotypes. For all TCRbeta clonotypes obtained by the gDNA method from a handful of donors, generation probabilities were computed with OLGA. Sourced from immuneACCESS, this table was stored by TCRdb with only in-frame sequences that have V and J called. A share of the clones is absent; for the studies checked, an unresolved V gene accounts for under half, and the remainder has no known explanation. V and J calls plus clone size are reproduced from that table; the DNA served to infer D and trimming. A total of around 2,000,000 clones appear in this sample, roughly 94% of them only once. Together, the top ten hold approximately 1% of the sample.

From the germline V gene (reference sequence), CDR1 is SEHNR and CDR2 is FQNEAQ. CDR3 length: 12 amino acids, cysteine to phenylalanine. The kept DNA is CDR3 alone, 36 bases in frame from the first base. V was cut back by 4 bases and J by 5 bases, leaving a gap of 8 bases between them. CD8 naive samples were CD45RO-negative cells positively selected for CCR7, giving a CD45RA+CCR7+ population that excluded TemRA cells. Healthy HIV-negative adults with no recently reported acute infections or vaccinations were included as donors. Every donor was a Caucasian adult residing in Nashville, Tennessee, USA. Blood was obtained by leukapheresis, after which PBMCs were separated by Ficoll-Histopaque density gradient centrifugation and cryopreserved in liquid nitrogen vapor phase. Analytical flow cytometry was used to check the purity and quantity of each magnetically sorted T cell population. Genomic DNA was isolated from every sorted fraction and measured by UV absorbance on a Nanodrop 2000c.

Material for sequencing was naive CD8+ T cells sorted from blood. Sample cell subset or site, as interpreted from the label and publication: CD45RA+CCR7+. This TCR was recovered from a young man in good health. In this chain, TRBV7-9 is recombined with TRBJ2-5, with no confident D gene call. The CDR3 corresponds to CASSSIPETQYF. The DNA reads as follows: TGTGCCAGCAGCTCTATCCCGGAGACCCAGTACTTC.